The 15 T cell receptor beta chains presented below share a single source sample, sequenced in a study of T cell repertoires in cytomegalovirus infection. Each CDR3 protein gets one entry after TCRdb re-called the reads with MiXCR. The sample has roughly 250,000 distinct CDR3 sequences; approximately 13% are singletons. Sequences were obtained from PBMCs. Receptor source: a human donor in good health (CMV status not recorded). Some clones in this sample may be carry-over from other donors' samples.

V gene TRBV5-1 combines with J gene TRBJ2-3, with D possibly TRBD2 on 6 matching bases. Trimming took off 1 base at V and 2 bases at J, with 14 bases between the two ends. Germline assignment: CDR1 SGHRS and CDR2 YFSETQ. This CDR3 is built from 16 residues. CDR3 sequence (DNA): TGCGCCAGCAGCTTGTTTGATAGCGGCTTCACAGATACGCAGTATTTT. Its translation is CASSLFDSGFTDTQYF.

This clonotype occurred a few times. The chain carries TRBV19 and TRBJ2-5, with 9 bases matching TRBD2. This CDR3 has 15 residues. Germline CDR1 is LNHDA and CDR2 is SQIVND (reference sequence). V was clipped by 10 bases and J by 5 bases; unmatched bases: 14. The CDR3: CATTGGSGSVETQYF. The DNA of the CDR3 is TGTGCCACCACCGGGGGTAGCGGGAGCGTGGAGACCCAGTACTTC.

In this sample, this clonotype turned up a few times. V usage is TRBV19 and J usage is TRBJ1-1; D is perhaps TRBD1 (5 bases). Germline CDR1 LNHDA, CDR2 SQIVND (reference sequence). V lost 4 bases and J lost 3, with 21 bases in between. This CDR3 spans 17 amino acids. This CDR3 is CASSKGSGDQRDTEAFF. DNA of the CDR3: TGTGCCAGTAGTAAAGGCTCCGGGGACCAGCGGGACACTGAAGCTTTCTTT.

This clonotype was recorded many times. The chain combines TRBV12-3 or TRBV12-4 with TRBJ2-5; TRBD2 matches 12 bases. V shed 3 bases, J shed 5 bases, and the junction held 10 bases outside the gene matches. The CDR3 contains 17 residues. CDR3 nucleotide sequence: TGTGCCAGCAGTTTTCCGGCTAGCGGGAGGGGAGCGGAGACCCAGTACTTC. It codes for CASSFPASGRGAETQYF.

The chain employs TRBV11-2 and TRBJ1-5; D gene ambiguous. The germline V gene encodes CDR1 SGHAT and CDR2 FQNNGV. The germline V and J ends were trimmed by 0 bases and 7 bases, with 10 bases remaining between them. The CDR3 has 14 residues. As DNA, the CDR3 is TGTGCCAGCAGCTTAGAGGGGTTGGAGCAGCCCCAGCATTTT. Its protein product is CASSLEGLEQPQHF.

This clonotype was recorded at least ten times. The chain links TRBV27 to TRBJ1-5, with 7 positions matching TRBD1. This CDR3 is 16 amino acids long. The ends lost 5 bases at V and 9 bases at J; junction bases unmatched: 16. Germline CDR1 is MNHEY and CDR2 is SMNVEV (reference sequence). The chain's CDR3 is CASSRSAGTAPLPQHF. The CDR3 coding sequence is TGTGCCAGCAGTCGATCAGCCGGGACAGCCCCATTGCCCCAGCATTTT.

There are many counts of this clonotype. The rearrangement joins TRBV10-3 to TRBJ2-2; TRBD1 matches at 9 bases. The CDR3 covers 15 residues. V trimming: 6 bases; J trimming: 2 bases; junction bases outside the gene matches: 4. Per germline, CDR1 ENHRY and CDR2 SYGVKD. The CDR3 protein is CAISEGQGNTGELFF. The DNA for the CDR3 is TGTGCCATCAGCGAGGGACAGGGAAACACCGGGGAGCTGTTTTTT.

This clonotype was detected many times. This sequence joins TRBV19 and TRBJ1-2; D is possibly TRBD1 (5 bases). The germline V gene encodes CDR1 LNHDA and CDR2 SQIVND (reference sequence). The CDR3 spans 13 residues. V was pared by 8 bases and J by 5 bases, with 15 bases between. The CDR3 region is CASVGLLLYGYTF. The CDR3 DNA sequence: TGTGCCAGTGTGGGGCTCCTCCTTTATGGCTACACCTTC.

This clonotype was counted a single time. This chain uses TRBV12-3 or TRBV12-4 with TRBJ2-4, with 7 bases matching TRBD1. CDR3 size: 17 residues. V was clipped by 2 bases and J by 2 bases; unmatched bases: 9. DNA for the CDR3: TGTGCCAGCAGTTTATCGGGACAGACCTATTCCAAAAACATTCAGTACTTC. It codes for CASSLSGQTYSKNIQYF.

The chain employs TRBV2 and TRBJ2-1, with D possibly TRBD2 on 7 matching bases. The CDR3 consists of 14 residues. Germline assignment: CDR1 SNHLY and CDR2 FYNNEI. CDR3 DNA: TGTGTCGCTAGGGGGGGCCGTTTCTACAATGAGCAGTTCTTC. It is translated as CVARGGRFYNEQFF.

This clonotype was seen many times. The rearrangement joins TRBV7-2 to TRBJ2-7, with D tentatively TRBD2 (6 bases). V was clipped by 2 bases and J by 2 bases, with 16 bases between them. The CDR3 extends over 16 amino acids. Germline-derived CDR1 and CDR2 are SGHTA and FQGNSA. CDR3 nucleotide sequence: TGTGCCAGCAGCTTAATTCATAGGGCGGGACCCTACGAGCAGTACTTC. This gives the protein CASSLIHRAGPYEQYF.

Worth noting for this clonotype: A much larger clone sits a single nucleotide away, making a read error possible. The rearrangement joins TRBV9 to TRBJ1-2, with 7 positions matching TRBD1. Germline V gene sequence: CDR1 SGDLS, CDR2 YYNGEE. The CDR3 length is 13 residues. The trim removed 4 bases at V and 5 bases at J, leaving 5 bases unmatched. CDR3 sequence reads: CASSSTGEYGYTF. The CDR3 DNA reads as TGTGCCAGCAGCTCCACAGGGGAATATGGCTACACCTTC. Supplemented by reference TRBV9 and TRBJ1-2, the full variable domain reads DSGVTQTPKHLITATGQRVTLRCSPRSGDLSVYWYQQSLDQGLQFLIQYYNGEERAKGNILERFSAQQFPDLHSELNLSSLELGDSALYFCASSSTGEYGYTFGSGTRLTVV.

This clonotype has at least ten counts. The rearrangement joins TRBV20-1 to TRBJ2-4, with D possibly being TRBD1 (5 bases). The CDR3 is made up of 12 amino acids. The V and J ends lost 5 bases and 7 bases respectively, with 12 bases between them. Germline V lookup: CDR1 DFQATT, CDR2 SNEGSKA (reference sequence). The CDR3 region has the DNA TGCAGTGCTTCGCCCACAGGCAACATTCAGTACTTC. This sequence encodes CSASPTGNIQYF.

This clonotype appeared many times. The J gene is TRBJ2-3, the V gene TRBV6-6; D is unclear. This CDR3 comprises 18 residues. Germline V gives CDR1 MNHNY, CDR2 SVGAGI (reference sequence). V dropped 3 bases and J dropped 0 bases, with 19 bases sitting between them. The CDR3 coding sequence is TGTGCCAGCAGTTATTCGACCGGTACTTTACATAGCACAGATACGCAGTATTTT. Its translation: CASSYSTGTLHSTDTQYF.

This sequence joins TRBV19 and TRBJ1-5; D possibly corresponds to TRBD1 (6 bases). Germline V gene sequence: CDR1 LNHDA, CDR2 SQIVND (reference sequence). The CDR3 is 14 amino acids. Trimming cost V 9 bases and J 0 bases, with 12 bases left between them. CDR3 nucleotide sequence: TGTGCCAGCCGGACAGAGTCTAGCAATCAGCCCCAGCATTTT. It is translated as CASRTESSNQPQHF.